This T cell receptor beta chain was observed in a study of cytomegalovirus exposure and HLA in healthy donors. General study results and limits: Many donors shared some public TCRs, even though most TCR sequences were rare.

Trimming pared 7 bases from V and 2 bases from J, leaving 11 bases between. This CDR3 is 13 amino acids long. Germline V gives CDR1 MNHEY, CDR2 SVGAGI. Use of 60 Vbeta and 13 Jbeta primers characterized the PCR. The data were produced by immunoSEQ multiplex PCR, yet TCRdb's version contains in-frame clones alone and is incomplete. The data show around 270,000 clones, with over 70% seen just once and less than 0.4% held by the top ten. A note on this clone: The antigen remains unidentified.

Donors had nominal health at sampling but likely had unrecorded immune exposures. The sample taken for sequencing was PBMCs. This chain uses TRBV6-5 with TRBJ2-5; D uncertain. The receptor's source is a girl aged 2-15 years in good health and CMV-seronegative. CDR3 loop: CASKVLTQETQYF. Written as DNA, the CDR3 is TGTGCCAGCAAAGTACTAACTCAAGAGACCCAGTACTTC.